A single sample gave rise to the 13 T cell receptor beta chains below, sequenced in a study of radiotherapy plus CTLA-4 blockade in lung cancer. Produced via immunoSEQ multiplex PCR; TCRdb's table is partial and in-frame only. Of some 96,000 clones listed, roughly 88% are singletons. The source material was peripheral blood, sampled from a patient treated with radiotherapy plus ipilimumab. All receptors derive from a human donor with non-small cell lung cancer that progressed on radiotherapy plus ipilimumab.

This rearrangement joins TRBV5-1 to TRBJ2-5, with D possibly TRBD1 on 5 matching bases. Germline V CDR1 and CDR2: SGHRS, YFSETQ. CDR3 length equals 15 residues. V was pared by 4 bases and J by 9 bases, with 22 bases between. DNA for the CDR3: TGCGCCAGCAGCCTCGACAGAGCCCTGGAAGGCTCCCAGTACTTC. As protein: CASSLDRALEGSQYF.

The chain has TRBV27 and TRBJ1-1; 8 nucleotides match TRBD1. The J segment lost 0 bases and the V segment lost 6 bases, leaving 9 bases of the junction unmatched. Per germline, CDR1 MNHEY and CDR2 SMNVEV (reference sequence). The CDR3 totals 16 residues. CDR3 sequence reads: CASSPTGGVLNTEAFF. CDR3 bases: TGTGCCAGCAGCCCTACAGGGGGGGTTCTGAACACTGAAGCTTTCTTT.

The rearrangement uses TRBV6-5 and TRBJ2-3, with 12 positions matching TRBD2. The germline gives CDR1 MNHEY, CDR2 SVGAGI. The CDR3 loop spans 15 amino acids. J gave up 5 bases and V 6 bases, and 6 bases lay outside the gene matches. CDR3 DNA: TGTGCCAGCAGGCAGACTAGCGGGAGAATAGATACGCAGTATTTT. This gives the protein CASRQTSGRIDTQYF.

The sample holds one count of this clone. The CDR3 region is CASSVGQNTEAFF. CDR3 DNA: TGCGCCAGCAGTGTCGGACAGAACACTGAAGCTTTCTTT. The V and J genes are TRBV10-1 and TRBJ1-1, with D possibly being TRBD1 (5 bases). The CDR3 sequence is 13 residues long. V lost 4 bases and J lost 1, with 7 bases in between. Germline CDR1 and CDR2: WNHNN and SYGVQD (reference sequence).

The chain recombines TRBV11-2 with TRBJ2-1; D is possibly TRBD2 (5 bases). V dropped 10 bases and J dropped 2 bases, with 18 bases sitting between them. This CDR3 is built from 15 residues. Germline V lookup: CDR1 SGHAT, CDR2 FQNNGV. CDR3 region: CATVGLATPYNEQFF. The CDR3 nucleotides read TGTGCCACCGTGGGTTTAGCGACCCCCTACAATGAGCAGTTCTTC.

The rearrangement uses TRBV4-1 and TRBJ1-5, with 9 bases matching TRBD1. Germline V gene lookup returns CDR1 MGHRA and CDR2 YSYEKL. V dropped 1 base and J dropped 4; count of bases not matched to a gene: 5. The CDR3 is made up of 16 amino acids. CDR3 amino acids: CASSQVQGALNQPQHF. The CDR3, as DNA: TGCGCCAGCAGCCAAGTACAGGGGGCATTGAATCAGCCCCAGCATTTT.

V and J are TRBV27 and TRBJ1-1, with 8 bases lining up with TRBD1. The CDR3 consists of 18 residues. The V gene's germline CDR1 is MNHEY and CDR2 SMNVEV (reference sequence). The V and J ends lost 2 bases and 1 base, in that order; junction bases with no gene match: 12. CDR3: CASSLTAARGRGNTEAFF. The DNA of the CDR3 is TGTGCCAGCAGTTTAACGGCGGCCAGGGGGCGCGGGAACACTGAAGCTTTCTTT.

The genes are TRBV18 and TRBJ2-3; TRBD2 aligns across 12 bases. The V segment lost 2 bases and the J segment 0 bases; nucleotides outside the gene matches: 6. The CDR3 spans 18 residues. Germline-derived CDR1 and CDR2 are KGHSH and LQKENI. Here the CDR3 DNA reads TGTGCCAGCTCACCAGGACTAGCGGGAACCGATAGCACAGATACGCAGTATTTT. It specifies CASSPGLAGTDSTDTQYF.

The J gene is TRBJ2-1, the V gene TRBV7-9, with a possible D match to TRBD2 (6 bases). CDR1 and CDR2 from the germline V gene are SEHNR and FQNEAQ (reference sequence). The CDR3 runs to 14 residues. The ends were cut back, 0 bases at V and 6 bases at J, with 9 bases in the middle. The CDR3 spells CASSLAGGGNEQFF. As DNA, the CDR3 is TGTGCCAGCAGCTTAGCGGGAGGCGGCAATGAGCAGTTCTTC.

Details on this clone: The sample has other DNA sequences that encode this CDR3 too. V and J are TRBV30 and TRBJ2-5; D could derive from TRBD1 or TRBD2 (6 bases each). Germline lookup yields CDR1 GTSNPN and CDR2 SVGIG (reference sequence). V shed 0 bases and J shed 4 bases, with 18 bases lying between them. CDR3 length: 16 amino acids. The CDR3 bases are TGTGCCTGGAGTGTAGGGGGGCGCCGCCTAGTAGAGACCCAGTACTTC. Translated, it gives CAWSVGGRRLVETQYF.

This clone has just one count. The V and J genes are TRBV6-6 and TRBJ1-1; D call uncertain. This CDR3 is built from 15 residues. Germline V CDR1 and CDR2: MNHNY, SVGAGI (reference sequence). Trimming cost V 6 bases and J 2 bases, with 16 bases left between them. CDR3 bases: TGTGCCAGCAGGGACCTCACCAACCCCAACACTGAAGCTTTCTTT. It translates to CASRDLTNPNTEAFF.

The chain combines TRBV7-8 with TRBJ1-2, with D hard to call. Trimming removed 2 bases at V and 8 bases at J, with 15 bases between. Germline-derived CDR1 and CDR2 are SGHVS and FQNEAQ. This CDR3 region has 14 residues. The chain's CDR3 is CASSLLRREGGYTF. CDR3 in DNA: TGTGCCAGCAGCTTATTGCGTAGGGAAGGAGGCTACACCTTC.

The chain is built from TRBV6-6 and TRBJ1-2, with a weak D call TRBD1 (6 bases). The CDR3 loop spans 13 amino acids. Germline values: CDR1 MNHNY, CDR2 SVGAGI (reference sequence). Between the trimmed V and J ends, which lost 6 bases and 6 bases, there was a span of 14 bases. This chain's CDR3 is CASRTPGDNGYTF. For the CDR3, the DNA is TGTGCCAGCAGAACACCAGGGGATAATGGCTACACCTTC.